This paragraph covers one T cell receptor beta chain sequence. What it binds is not known. The record originates from a study of vaccination and CD4 T cells after COVID-19. In germline, CDR1 is SGHTA, CDR2 FQGTGA. Trimming pared 2 bases from V and 2 bases from J, leaving 4 bases between. CDR3 length: 14 amino acids. Treatment noted: roughly ten-day PBMC culture with coronavirus spike peptide pools or control peptides (ViraFEST assay). CD4+ T cells of the unexposed donor were collected before the COVID-19 pandemic (2011-2018). Cultured CD4+ T cells had their DNA profiled by the Oncomine TCR Beta short-read assay. CD4+ T cells were cultured, and genomic DNA was extracted from them. TCRdb fed the PCR reads into MiXCR, producing one record per CDR3 protein. The profile covers about 9,500 distinct CDR3 sequences, with about 36% appearing a single time and more than 14% taken by the ten largest.

Sequenced input: CD4+ T cells from blood, cultured in vitro. The rearrangement uses TRBV7-3 and TRBJ2-6; D remains unclear. The receptor was derived from a human donor in good health. This chain's CDR3 is CASSLGPGANVLTF. As DNA, the CDR3 is TGTGCCAGCAGCTTAGGCCCTGGGGCCAACGTCCTGACTTTC.